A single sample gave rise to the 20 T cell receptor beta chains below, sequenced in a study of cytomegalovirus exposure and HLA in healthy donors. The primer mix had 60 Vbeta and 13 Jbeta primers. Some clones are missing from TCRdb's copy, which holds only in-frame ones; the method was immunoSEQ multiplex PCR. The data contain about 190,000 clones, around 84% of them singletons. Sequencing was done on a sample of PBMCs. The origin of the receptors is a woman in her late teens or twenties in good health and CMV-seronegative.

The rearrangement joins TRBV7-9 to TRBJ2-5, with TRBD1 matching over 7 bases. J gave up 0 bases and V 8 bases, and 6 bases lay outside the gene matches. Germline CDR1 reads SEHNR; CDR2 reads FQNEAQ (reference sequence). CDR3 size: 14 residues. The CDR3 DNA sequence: TGTGCCAGCCGCTCGACAGGGTACCAAGAGACCCAGTACTTC. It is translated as CASRSTGYQETQYF.

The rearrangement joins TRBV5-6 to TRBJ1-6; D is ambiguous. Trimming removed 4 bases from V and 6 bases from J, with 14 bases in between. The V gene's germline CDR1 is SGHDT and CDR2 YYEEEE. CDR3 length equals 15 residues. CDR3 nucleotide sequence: TGTGCCAGCAGCCCGGGTCCGCTCGCTAATTCACCCCTCCACTTT. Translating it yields CASSPGPLANSPLHF.

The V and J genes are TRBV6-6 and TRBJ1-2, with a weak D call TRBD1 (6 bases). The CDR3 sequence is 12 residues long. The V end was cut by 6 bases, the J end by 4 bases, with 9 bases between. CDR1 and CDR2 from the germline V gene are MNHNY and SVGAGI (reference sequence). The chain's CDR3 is CASRQGTYGYTF. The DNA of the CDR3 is TGTGCCAGCAGGCAGGGGACCTATGGCTACACCTTC.

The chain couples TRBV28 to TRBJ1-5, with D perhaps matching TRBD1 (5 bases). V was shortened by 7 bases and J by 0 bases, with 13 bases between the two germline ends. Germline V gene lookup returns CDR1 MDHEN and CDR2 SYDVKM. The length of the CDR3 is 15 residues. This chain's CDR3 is CASKLRGYSNQPQHF. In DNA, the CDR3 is TGTGCCAGCAAGTTAAGGGGCTATAGCAATCAGCCCCAGCATTTT.

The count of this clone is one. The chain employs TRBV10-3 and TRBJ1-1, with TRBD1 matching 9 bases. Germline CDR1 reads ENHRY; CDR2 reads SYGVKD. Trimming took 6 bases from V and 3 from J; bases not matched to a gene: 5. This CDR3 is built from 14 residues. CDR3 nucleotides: TGTGCCATCAGATCCGACAGGGGGGACACTGAAGCTTTCTTT. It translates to CAIRSDRGDTEAFF.

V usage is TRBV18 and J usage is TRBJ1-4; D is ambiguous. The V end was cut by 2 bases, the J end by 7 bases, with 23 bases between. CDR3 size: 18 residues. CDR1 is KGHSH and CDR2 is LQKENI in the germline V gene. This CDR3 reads CASSPREDHLGRFEKLFF. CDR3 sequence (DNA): TGTGCCAGCTCACCAAGGGAAGATCATCTCGGGAGGTTTGAAAAACTGTTTTTT.

CDR3 DNA sequence: TGCGCCAGCAGCTTGGAGGGGGGGGAAGCTTTCTTT. Protein product: CASSLEGGEAFF. This chain joins TRBV5-1 and TRBJ1-1; tentative D call: TRBD1 (6 bases). The V gene's germline CDR1 is SGHRS and CDR2 YFSETQ. The CDR3 has 12 amino acids. Trimming stripped 0 bases from V and 8 bases from J, with 8 bases between.

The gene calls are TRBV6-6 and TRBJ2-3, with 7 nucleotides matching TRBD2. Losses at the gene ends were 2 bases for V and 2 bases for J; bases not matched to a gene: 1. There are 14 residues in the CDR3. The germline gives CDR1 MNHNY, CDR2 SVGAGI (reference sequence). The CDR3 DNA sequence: TGTGCCAGCAGTTACGGACTAGACACAGATACGCAGTATTTT. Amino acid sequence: CASSYGLDTDTQYF.

The CDR3 region has the DNA TGTGCCAGCCGGCCCCAGGTCTATGGCTACACCTTC. Its translation is CASRPQVYGYTF. The chain uses TRBV28 and TRBJ1-2; no definite D call. Trimming took 8 bases from V and 4 from J, leaving 11 bases between them. This CDR3 region has 12 residues. The V gene's germline CDR1 is MDHEN and CDR2 SYDVKM.

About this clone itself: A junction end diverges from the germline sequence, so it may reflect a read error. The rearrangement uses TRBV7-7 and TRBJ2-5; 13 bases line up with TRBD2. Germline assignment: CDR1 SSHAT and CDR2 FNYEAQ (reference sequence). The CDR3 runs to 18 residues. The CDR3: CASSLAPWTSGRAETQYF. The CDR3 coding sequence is TGTGCTAGCAGCTTAGCCCCCTGGACTAGCGGGAGAGCGGAGACCCAGTACTTC.

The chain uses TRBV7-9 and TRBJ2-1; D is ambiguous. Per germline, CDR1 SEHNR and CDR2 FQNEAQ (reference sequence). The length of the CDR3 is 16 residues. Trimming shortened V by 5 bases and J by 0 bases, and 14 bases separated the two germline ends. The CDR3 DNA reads TGTGCCAGCAGCCCGAGACTCGTAAGCTCCTACAATGAGCAGTTCTTC. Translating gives CASSPRLVSSYNEQFF. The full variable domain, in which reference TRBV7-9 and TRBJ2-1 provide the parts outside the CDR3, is DTGVSQNPRHKITKRGQNVTFRCDPISEHNRLYWYRQTLGQGPEFLTYFQNEAQLEKSRLLSDRFSAERPKGSFSTLEIQRTEQGDSAMYLCASSPRLVSSYNEQFFGPGTRLTVL.

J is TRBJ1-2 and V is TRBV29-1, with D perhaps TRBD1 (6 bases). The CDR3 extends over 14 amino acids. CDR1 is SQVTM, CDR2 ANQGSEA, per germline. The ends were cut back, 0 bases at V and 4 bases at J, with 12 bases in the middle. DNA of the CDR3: TGCAGCGTTGAAGATCCAGGGGACGTCTATGGCTACACCTTC. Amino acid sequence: CSVEDPGDVYGYTF.

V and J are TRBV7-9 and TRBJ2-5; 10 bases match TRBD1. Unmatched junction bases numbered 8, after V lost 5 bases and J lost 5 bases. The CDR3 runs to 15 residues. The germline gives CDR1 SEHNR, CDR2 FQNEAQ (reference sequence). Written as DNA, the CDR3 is TGTGCCAGCAGCCCGTCCAGGGACAGGGGTGAGACCCAGTACTTC. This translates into CASSPSRDRGETQYF. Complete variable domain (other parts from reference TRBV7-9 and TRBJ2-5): DTGVSQNPRHKITKRGQNVTFRCDPISEHNRLYWYRQTLGQGPEFLTYFQNEAQLEKSRLLSDRFSAERPKGSFSTLEIQRTEQGDSAMYLCASSPSRDRGETQYFGPGTRLLVL.

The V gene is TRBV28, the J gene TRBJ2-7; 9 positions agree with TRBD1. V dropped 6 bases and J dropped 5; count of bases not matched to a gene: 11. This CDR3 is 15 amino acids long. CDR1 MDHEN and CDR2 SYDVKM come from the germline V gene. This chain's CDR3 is CASSTSGTGSHEQYF. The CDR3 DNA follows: TGTGCCAGCAGCACCTCCGGGACAGGGTCCCACGAGCAGTACTTC.

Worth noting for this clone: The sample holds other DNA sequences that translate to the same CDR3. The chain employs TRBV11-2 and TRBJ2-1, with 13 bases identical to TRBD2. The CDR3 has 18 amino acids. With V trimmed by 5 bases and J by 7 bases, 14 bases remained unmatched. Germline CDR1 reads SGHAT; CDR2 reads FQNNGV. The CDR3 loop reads CASSAPPPGTSGKNEQFF. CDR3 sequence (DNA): TGTGCCAGCAGCGCCCCCCCGCCCGGGACTAGCGGGAAAAATGAGCAGTTCTTC.

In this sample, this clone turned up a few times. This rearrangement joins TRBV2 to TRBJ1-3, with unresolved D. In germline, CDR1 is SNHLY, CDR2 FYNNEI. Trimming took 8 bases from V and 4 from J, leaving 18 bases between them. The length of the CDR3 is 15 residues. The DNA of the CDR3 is TGTGCCAGCGGTCGAAACGCCCGGGGAGGAAACACCATATATTTT. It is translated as CASGRNARGGNTIYF.

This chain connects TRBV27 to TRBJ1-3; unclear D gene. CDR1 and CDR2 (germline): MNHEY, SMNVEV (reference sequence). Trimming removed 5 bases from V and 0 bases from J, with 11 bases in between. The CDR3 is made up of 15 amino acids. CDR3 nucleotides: TGTGCCAGCAGTATCCGGGAAGGCTCTGGAAACACCATATATTTT. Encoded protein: CASSIREGSGNTIYF.

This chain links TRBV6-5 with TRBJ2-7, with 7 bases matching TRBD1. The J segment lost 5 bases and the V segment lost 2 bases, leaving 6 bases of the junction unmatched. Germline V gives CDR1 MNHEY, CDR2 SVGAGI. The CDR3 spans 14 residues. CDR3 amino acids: CASSYAGGADEQYF. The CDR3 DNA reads TGTGCCAGCAGTTACGCAGGGGGTGCGGACGAGCAGTACTTC.

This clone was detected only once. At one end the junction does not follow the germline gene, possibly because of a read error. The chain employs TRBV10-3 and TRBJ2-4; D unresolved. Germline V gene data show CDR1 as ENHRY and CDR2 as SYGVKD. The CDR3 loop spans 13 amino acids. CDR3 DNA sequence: TGTGCCATCAGTGAGTCAGCCGAAAACATTCAGTACTTC. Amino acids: CAISESAENIQYF.

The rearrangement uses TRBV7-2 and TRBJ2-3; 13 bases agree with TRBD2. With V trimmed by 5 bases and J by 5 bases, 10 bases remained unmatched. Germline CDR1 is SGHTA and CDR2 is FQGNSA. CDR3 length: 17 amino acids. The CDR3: CASSTGLAGAPVDTQYF. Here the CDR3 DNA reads TGTGCCAGCAGCACCGGACTAGCGGGGGCCCCGGTAGATACGCAGTATTTT.